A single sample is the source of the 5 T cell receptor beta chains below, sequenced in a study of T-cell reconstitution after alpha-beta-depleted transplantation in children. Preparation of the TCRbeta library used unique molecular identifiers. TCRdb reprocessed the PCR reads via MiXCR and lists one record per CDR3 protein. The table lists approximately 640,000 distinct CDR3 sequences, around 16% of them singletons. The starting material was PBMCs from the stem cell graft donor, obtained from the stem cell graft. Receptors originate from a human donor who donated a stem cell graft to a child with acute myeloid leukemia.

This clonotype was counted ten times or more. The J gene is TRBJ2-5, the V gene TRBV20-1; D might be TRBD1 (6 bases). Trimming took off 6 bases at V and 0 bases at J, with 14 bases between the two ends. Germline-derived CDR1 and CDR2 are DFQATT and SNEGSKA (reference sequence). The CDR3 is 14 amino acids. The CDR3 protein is CSADPGTYQETQYF. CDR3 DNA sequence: TGCAGTGCAGACCCCGGGACATACCAAGAGACCCAGTACTTC.

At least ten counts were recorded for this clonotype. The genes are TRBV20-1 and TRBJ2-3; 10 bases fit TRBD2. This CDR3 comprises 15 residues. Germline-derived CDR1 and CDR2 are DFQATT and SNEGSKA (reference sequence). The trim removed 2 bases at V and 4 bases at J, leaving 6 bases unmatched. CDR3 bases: TGCAGTGCTAGAAAAGCGGGGGGGCCGGCAGATACGCAGTATTTT. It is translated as CSARKAGGPADTQYF.

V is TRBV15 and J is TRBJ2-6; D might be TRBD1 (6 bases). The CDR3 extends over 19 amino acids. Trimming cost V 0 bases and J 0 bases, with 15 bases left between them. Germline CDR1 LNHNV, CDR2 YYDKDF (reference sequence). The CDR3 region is CATSRDSGHRASGANVLTF. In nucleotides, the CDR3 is TGTGCCACCAGCAGAGATTCGGGACATAGGGCCTCTGGGGCCAACGTCCTGACTTTC.

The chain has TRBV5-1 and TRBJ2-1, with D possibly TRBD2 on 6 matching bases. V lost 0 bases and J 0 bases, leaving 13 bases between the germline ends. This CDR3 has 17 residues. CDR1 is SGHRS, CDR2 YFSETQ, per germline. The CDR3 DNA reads TGCGCCAGCAGCTTGGTGGCTAGCGCCCCCTCCTACAATGAGCAGTTCTTC. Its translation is CASSLVASAPSYNEQFF.

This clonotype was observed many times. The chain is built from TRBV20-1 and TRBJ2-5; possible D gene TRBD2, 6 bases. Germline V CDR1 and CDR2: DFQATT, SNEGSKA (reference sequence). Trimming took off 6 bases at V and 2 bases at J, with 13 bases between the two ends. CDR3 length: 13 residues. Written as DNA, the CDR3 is TGCAGTGCAACCGGGACTTCTCAAGAGACCCAGTACTTC. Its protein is CSATGTSQETQYF.